Listed here are 16 T cell receptor beta chains from one sample, sequenced in a study of blood T cell repertoires in COVID-19. Some clones are missing from TCRdb's copy, which holds only in-frame ones; the method was immunoSEQ multiplex PCR. The sample has around 230,000 clones, more than 80% seen once; the top ten hold under 4%. The sequenced material came from PBMCs or T cells enriched from blood (not recorded which). The receptors come from a woman in her thirties or forties with acute COVID-19.

This clone showed up just a few times. The chain employs TRBV19 and TRBJ2-3; D is unclear. The CDR3 runs to 12 residues. Per germline, CDR1 LNHDA and CDR2 SQIVND (reference sequence). Trimming pared 3 bases from V and 4 bases from J, leaving 5 bases between. The CDR3 sequence is CASSMRSDTQYF. CDR3 sequence (DNA): TGTGCCAGTAGTATGCGCTCAGATACGCAGTATTTT.

The chain recombines TRBV9 with TRBJ1-3; 10 positions match TRBD1. The junction had 7 bases not matched to a gene; V was cut back by 3 bases and J by 7 bases. Germline V gene sequence: CDR1 SGDLS, CDR2 YYNGEE. The CDR3 is made up of 15 amino acids. The DNA for the CDR3 is TGTGCCAGCAGCGCTACCGGGACAGGGGACAACACCATATATTTT. Protein: CASSATGTGDNTIYF.

This chain uses TRBV5-1 with TRBJ1-4; D unclear. V gave up 3 bases and J gave up 6 bases, with 15 bases separating them. Germline values: CDR1 SGHRS, CDR2 YFSETQ. The CDR3 totals 15 residues. The CDR3 DNA reads as TGCGCCAGCAGCTCTAATCGACTGGAGGATGAAAAACTGTTTTTT. It is translated as CASSSNRLEDEKLFF. The complete variable domain, with remaining parts taken from reference TRBV5-1 and TRBJ1-4, reads KAGVTQTPRYLIKTRGQQVTLSCSPISGHRSVSWYQQTPGQGLQFLFEYFSETQRNKGNFPGRFSGRQFSNSRSEMNVSTLELGDSALYLCASSSNRLEDEKLFFGSGTQLSVL.

This chain links TRBV11-3 with TRBJ2-2; weak D call: TRBD2 (7 bases). Trimming stripped 3 bases from V and 9 bases from J, with 14 bases between. Germline V CDR1 and CDR2: SGHNT, YENEEA. This CDR3 is built from 14 residues. The CDR3 loop reads CASSFNREGRELFF. DNA of the CDR3: TGTGCCAGCAGCTTTAACAGGGAGGGTCGGGAGCTGTTTTTT.

In its sample, this clone was seen once. The chain recombines TRBV18 with TRBJ2-3, with D hard to call. The CDR3 runs 12 residues. Per the germline V gene, CDR1 is KGHSH and CDR2 is LQKENI. The ends were cut back, 3 bases at V and 2 bases at J, with 3 bases in the middle. The CDR3 nucleotides read TGTGCCAGCTCACCTATCACAGATACGCAGTATTTT. The encoded protein is CASSPITDTQYF. The full variable domain, with the rest looked up from reference TRBV18 and TRBJ2-3, is NAGVMQNPRHLVRRRGQEARLRCSPMKGHSHVYWYRQLPEEGLKFMVYLQKENIIDESGMPKERFSAEFPKEGPSILRIQQVVRGDSAAYFCASSPITDTQYFGPGTRLTVL.

The J gene is TRBJ1-1, the V gene TRBV29-1, with no clear D. CDR3 size: 13 residues. Looked up from germline, CDR1 is SQVTM and CDR2 is ANQGSEA. Trimming pared 7 bases from V and 1 base from J, leaving 13 bases between. The CDR3 spells CSAARTSNTEAFF. The CDR3 DNA is TGCAGCGCAGCCCGCACGTCGAACACTGAAGCTTTCTTT.

The chain has TRBV30 and TRBJ2-2, with 10 bases fitting TRBD1. Germline V CDR1 and CDR2: GTSNPN, SVGIG (reference sequence). J gave up 2 bases and V 3 bases, and 12 bases lay outside the gene matches. The CDR3 loop spans 18 amino acids. The DNA of the CDR3 is TGTGCCTGGAGGAACTGGGTGGGGACAGGGGTCAACACCGGGGAGCTGTTTTTT. Its translation: CAWRNWVGTGVNTGELFF.

As DNA, the CDR3 is TGTGCCAGCAGCCAAGTTTCTAGCGGGGTGCGTTGGGAGCTGTTTTTT. This translates into CASSQVSSGVRWELFF. The J gene is TRBJ2-2, the V gene TRBV3-1 (or the pseudogene TRBV3-2); 9 bases are a match to TRBD2. V dropped 1 base and J dropped 9; count of bases not matched to a gene: 9. The CDR3 contains 16 residues. Germline CDR1 and CDR2: LGHDT and YNNKEL (reference sequence).

The J gene is TRBJ1-2, the V gene TRBV6-4; D remains unclear. Trimming took 0 bases from V and 3 from J, leaving 11 bases between them. Germline values: CDR1 MRHNA, CDR2 SNTAGT. The CDR3 sequence is 15 residues long. This CDR3 reads CASSDSARVDYGYTF. CDR3 nucleotide sequence: TGTGCCAGCAGTGACTCGGCACGGGTTGACTATGGCTACACCTTC.

This clone came up a few times. The chain uses TRBV6-2 or TRBV6-3 and TRBJ2-2, with D possibly TRBD2 on 5 matching bases. CDR1 is MNHEY, CDR2 SVGEGT, per germline. The CDR3 spans 14 residues. The germline V and J ends were trimmed by 2 bases and 6 bases, with 10 bases remaining between them. The CDR3 nucleotides read TGTGCCAGCAGTTACCTGCAGGAGGCCGGGGAGCTGTTTTTT. This sequence encodes CASSYLQEAGELFF.

This chain uses TRBV9 with TRBJ1-3; D call uncertain. Germline lookup yields CDR1 SGDLS and CDR2 YYNGEE. The CDR3 runs to 15 residues. V lost 0 bases, J lost 0 bases, and 7 bases lay in between. For the CDR3, the DNA is TGTGCCAGCAGCGTAGATCCAGACTCTGGAAACACCATATATTTT. Protein product: CASSVDPDSGNTIYF.

This rearrangement joins TRBV14 to TRBJ1-4; D might be TRBD1 (5 bases). The CDR3 is 16 residues long. V was cut by 4 bases and J by 4 bases, with 16 bases left in between. The germline V gene has CDR1 SGHDN and CDR2 FVKESK. The CDR3 DNA follows: TGTGCCAGCAGCCTGGAACTAGGGGAGGGTAATGAAAAACTGTTTTTT. This codes for CASSLELGEGNEKLFF. The full variable domain, rest sourced from reference TRBV14 and TRBJ1-4, is EAGVTQFPSHSVIEKGQTVTLRCDPISGHDNLYWYRRVMGKEIKFLLHFVKESKQDESGMPNNRFLAERTGGTYSTLKVQPAELEDSGVYFCASSLELGEGNEKLFFGSGTQLSVL.

Here the CDR3 DNA reads TGTGCCAGCAGCACCACCGGACAGGGGGCGCGGGCTTTCTTT. Translating it yields CASSTTGQGARAFF. This chain links TRBV7-9 with TRBJ1-1; 11 bases align to TRBD1. The trim removed 5 bases at V and 11 bases at J, leaving 10 bases unmatched. This CDR3 region has 14 residues. CDR1 is SEHNR and CDR2 is FQNEAQ in the germline V gene (reference sequence).

This clone was counted once. The chain couples TRBV7-6 to TRBJ2-2; TRBD1 aligns across 7 bases. Germline V gives CDR1 SGHVS, CDR2 FNYEAQ. The CDR3 length is 15 residues. With V trimmed by 5 bases and J by 3 bases, 6 bases remained unmatched. The CDR3 bases are TGTGCCAGCAGCGAACTCACAGGGGACACCGGGGAGCTGTTTTTT. Its protein is CASSELTGDTGELFF.

The chain has TRBV18 and TRBJ1-4; 7 bases map to TRBD1. The germline gives CDR1 KGHSH, CDR2 LQKENI. The junction had 5 bases not matched to a gene; V was cut back by 5 bases and J by 5 bases. This CDR3 comprises 14 residues. CDR3 sequence (DNA): TGTGCCAGCTCAGCGACAGGGTCCAATGAAAAACTGTTTTTT. Translated: CASSATGSNEKLFF. The whole variable domain, remainder taken from reference TRBV18 and TRBJ1-4, is NAGVMQNPRHLVRRRGQEARLRCSPMKGHSHVYWYRQLPEEGLKFMVYLQKENIIDESGMPKERFSAEFPKEGPSILRIQQVVRGDSAAYFCASSATGSNEKLFFGSGTQLSVL.

The V gene is TRBV5-1, the J gene TRBJ2-1; 11 bases are a match to TRBD2. Germline CDR1 is SGHRS and CDR2 is YFSETQ. The CDR3 is 14 amino acids. V was clipped by 7 bases and J by 9 bases; unmatched bases: 9. CDR3 nucleotides: TGCGCCAGCGCCCCCGGACTAGCGGGCATTGAGCAGTTCTTC. As protein: CASAPGLAGIEQFF.